The subject of this entry is one T cell receptor (beta chain). The clone's antigen remains unknown. Base-call qualities are not available, and no considerably larger clone is one nucleotide away. From cysteine to phenylalanine, the CDR3 is 12 amino acids long. Only the CDR3 portion is preserved as DNA: 36 bases, with reading frame beginning at the first base. CDR1 and CDR2, per the germline V gene, are MNHEY and SVGAGI. V has 8 bases trimmed and J has 5 bases trimmed; junction bases matching no gene number 5. Whole blood was collected in K2EDTA tubes by collaborating institutions according to the institutions' own protocols. For TCRbeta analysis, collaborators shipped samples in one of three forms: frozen whole blood, isolated PBMCs, or DNA extracted from either of those sample types. The data are from a study of blood T cell repertoires in COVID-19 (TCRdb year 2020). Context from the whole study: Samples from collaborators originated in the United States, Italy and Spain and spanned both the acute and convalescent phases of COVID-19. The material from the prospective study consisted of cDNA or gDNA derived from T cells, B-cell-depleted T cells, or PBMCs. Subjects who had been exposed to COVID-19, were actively infected with it, or had recovered from it provided the deeply sampled blood TCRbeta repertoires that made up the dataset. The repertoires were released in a freely available public database meant as a resource for research on the immune response to SARS-CoV-2. Samples were obtained from the ongoing ImmuneRACE study (first 160 participants) and from 1,000 to 1,500 subjects provided by 6 global collaborators. The sample metadata nearly always contained a de-identified subject ID, COVID-19 status, age in years and sex. HLA class I and class II types, where available, came from metadata supplied by the sample provider rather than from assay-based typing. What the authors observed across the whole study: Clinical and demographic metadata were provided uncurated, with the amount varying by source and participant.

TCRbeta CDR3 regions were amplified from genomic DNA using the immunoSEQ Assay, a bias-controlled multiplex PCR. The paper's data handling went like this. The number of nucleated cells in each sample was estimated from the amplification of reference gene primers within the assay. To quantify the absolute abundance of each unique TCRbeta CDR3 rearrangement, sequence reads were collapsed and filtered. For each sample, productive Simpson clonality was calculated as the square root of Simpson's diversity index across productive rearrangements. TCRdb re-hosts the immuneACCESS table, in-frame sequences only. Its copies lack some clones; in the studies checked, an unresolved V gene accounts for under half of them, and the cause for the rest is not known. V and J calls and clone size are copied from that table; D and trimming were computed from the DNA. The table for this sample lists about 210,000 clones; about 91% of them were counted only once. The ten most abundant clones make up around 1.2% of the sample.

This sequence originates from a young man with acute or convalescent COVID-19. The sequencing sample was made of peripheral blood. This sequence uses TRBV6-5 and TRBJ2-7; 8 central bases correspond to TRBD1. The CDR3 reads CASGNRGNEQYF. The nucleotide sequence is TGTGCCAGCGGAAACAGGGGGAACGAGCAGTACTTC.